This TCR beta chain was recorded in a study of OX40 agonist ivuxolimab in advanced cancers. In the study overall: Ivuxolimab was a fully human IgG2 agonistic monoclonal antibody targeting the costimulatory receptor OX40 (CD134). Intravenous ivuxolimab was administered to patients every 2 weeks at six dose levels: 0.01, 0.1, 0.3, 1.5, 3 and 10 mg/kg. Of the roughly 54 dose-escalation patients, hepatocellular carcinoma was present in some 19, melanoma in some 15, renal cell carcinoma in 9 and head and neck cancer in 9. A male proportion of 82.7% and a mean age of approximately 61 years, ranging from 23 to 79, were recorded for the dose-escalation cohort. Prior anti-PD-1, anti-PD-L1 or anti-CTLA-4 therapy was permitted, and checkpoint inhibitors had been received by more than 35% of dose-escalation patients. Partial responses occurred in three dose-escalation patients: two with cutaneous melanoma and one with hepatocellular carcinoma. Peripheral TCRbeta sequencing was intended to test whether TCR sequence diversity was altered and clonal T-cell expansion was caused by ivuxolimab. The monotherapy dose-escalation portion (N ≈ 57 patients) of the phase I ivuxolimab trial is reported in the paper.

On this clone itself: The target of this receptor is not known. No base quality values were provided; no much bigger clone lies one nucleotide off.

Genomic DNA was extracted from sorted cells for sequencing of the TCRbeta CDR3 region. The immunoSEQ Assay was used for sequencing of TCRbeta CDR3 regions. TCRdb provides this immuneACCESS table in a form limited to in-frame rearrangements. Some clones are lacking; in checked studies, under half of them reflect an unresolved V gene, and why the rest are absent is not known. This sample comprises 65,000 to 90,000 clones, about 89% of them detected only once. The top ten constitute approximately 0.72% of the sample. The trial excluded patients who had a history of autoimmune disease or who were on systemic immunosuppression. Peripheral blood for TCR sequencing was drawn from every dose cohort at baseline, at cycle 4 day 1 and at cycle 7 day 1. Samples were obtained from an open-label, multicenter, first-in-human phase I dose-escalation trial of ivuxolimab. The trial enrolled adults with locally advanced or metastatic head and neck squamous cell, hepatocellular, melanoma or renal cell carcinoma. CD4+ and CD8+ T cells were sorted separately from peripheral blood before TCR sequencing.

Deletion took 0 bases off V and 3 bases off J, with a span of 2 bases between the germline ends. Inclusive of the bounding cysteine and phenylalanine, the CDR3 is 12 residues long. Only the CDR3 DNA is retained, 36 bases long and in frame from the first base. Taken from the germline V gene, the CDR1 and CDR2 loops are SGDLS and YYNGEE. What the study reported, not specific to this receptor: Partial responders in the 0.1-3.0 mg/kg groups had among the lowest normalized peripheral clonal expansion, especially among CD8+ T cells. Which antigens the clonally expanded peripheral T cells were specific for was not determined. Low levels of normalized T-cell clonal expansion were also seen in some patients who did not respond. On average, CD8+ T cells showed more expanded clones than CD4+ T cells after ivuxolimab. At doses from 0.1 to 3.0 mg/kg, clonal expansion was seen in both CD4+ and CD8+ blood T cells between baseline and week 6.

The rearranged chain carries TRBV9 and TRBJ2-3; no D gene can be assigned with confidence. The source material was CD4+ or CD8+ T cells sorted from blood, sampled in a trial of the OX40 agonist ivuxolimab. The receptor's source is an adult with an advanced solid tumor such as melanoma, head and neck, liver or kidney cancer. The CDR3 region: CASSVATDTQYF. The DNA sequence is TGTGCCAGCAGCGTAGCTACAGATACGCAGTATTTT.